Shown below are 13 T cell receptor beta chains from a single sample sequenced in a study of blood T cell repertoires in COVID-19. Profiling relied on immunoSEQ multiplex PCR, and the TCRdb table lists in-frame clones only, not all of them. The repertoire holds 150,000 to 200,000 clones, about 90% seen once, with about 22% in the top ten. The sequenced sample was peripheral blood. The receptors come from a man in his fifties or sixties with active or convalescent COVID-19.

The chain uses TRBV3-1 (or the pseudogene TRBV3-2) and TRBJ1-2; maybe TRBD1 (5 bases). Germline lookup yields CDR1 LGHDT and CDR2 YNNKEL (reference sequence). V was clipped by 3 bases and J by 6 bases, with 14 bases between them. CDR3 length: 14 amino acids. The CDR3 here is CASSHLDSQHGYTF. The DNA of the CDR3 is TGTGCCAGCAGCCACCTAGACAGCCAGCATGGCTACACCTTC.

The V call is TRBV5-1, the J call TRBJ1-1; the match to TRBD1 covers 7 bases. The germline gives CDR1 SGHRS, CDR2 YFSETQ. Germline trimming cut 4 bases from V and 1 base from J; bases unmatched to any gene: 4. This CDR3 is 14 amino acids long. CDR3 in DNA: TGCGCCAGCAGCCCTGGGACAGCGAACACTGAAGCTTTCTTT. This translates into CASSPGTANTEAFF.

The chain recombines TRBV3-1 (or the pseudogene TRBV3-2) with TRBJ1-5; possibly TRBD1 for D (6 bases). Per the germline V gene, CDR1 is LGHDT and CDR2 is YNNKEL (reference sequence). The CDR3 runs 18 residues. Trimming shortened V by 3 bases and J by 0 bases, and 18 bases separated the two germline ends. This CDR3 is CASSHGMRTAYSNQPQHF. CDR3 in DNA: TGTGCCAGCAGCCACGGAATGCGGACAGCTTATAGCAATCAGCCCCAGCATTTT.

V usage is TRBV12-5 and J usage is TRBJ1-5, with TRBD1 matching 8 bases. The CDR3 extends over 16 amino acids. Germline V CDR1 and CDR2: LGHNT, FRNRAP. With V trimmed by 0 bases and J by 2 bases, 3 bases remained unmatched. CDR3 residues: CASGLVMDRGNQPQHF. CDR3 nucleotides: TGTGCTAGTGGTTTGGTAATGGACAGGGGCAATCAGCCCCAGCATTTT.

The rearrangement uses TRBV3-1 (or the pseudogene TRBV3-2) and TRBJ1-1; a weak D match, TRBD1 (5 bases). The V end was cut by 5 bases, the J end by 0 bases, with 13 bases between. The CDR3 spans 15 residues. The germline gives CDR1 LGHDT, CDR2 YNNKEL (reference sequence). The DNA of the CDR3 is TGTGCCAGCAGCTCGGACAAAGTGATGAACACTGAAGCTTTCTTT. Protein: CASSSDKVMNTEAFF.

The gene calls are TRBV24-1 and TRBJ2-5; 13 bases agree with TRBD2. The CDR3 totals 17 residues. Trimming cost V 4 bases and J 2 bases; bases outside gene matches: 6. Germline V gene lookup returns CDR1 KGHDR and CDR2 SFDVKD. The CDR3, as DNA: TGTGCCACCAGTGAGGGGTGGACTAGCGGGGGTCAAGAGACCCAGTACTTC. This encodes CATSEGWTSGGQETQYF.

The V call is TRBV5-3, the J call TRBJ2-5, with TRBD2 matching over 9 bases. TRBV5-3 is noted as an ORF with a role that remains uncertain. Losses at the gene ends were 3 bases for V and 5 bases for J; bases not matched to a gene: 5. This CDR3 contains 14 residues. This CDR3 is CARSSQRGVETQYF. The CDR3 region has the DNA TGTGCCAGAAGCTCCCAGCGGGGGGTCGAGACCCAGTACTTC.

This clone was counted a single time. The rearrangement uses TRBV27 and TRBJ1-2, with TRBD1 as a possible D gene (6 bases). The CDR3 contains 13 residues. Trimming shortened V by 5 bases and J by 4 bases, and 11 bases separated the two germline ends. Germline lookup yields CDR1 MNHEY and CDR2 SMNVEV (reference sequence). In DNA form, the CDR3 reads TGTGCCAGCAGTCCCAGGGGAATCTATGGCTACACCTTC. Translated, it gives CASSPRGIYGYTF.

This chain uses TRBV6-1 with TRBJ1-3; D is ambiguous. The CDR3 loop spans 15 amino acids. V was trimmed by 2 bases and J by 4 bases, leaving 12 bases between them. Germline-derived CDR1 and CDR2 are MNHNS and SASEGT. Written as DNA, the CDR3 is TGTGCCAGCAGTGAAATCGGTACCTGGGGAAACACCATATATTTT. It specifies CASSEIGTWGNTIYF.

In DNA form, the CDR3 reads TGTGCCAGCAGTCCACAGGTTGACTCCTACGAGCAGTACTTC. Translated, it gives CASSPQVDSYEQYF. The rearrangement links TRBV6-6 to TRBJ2-7; TRBD1 is a possible D gene (5 bases). The germline gives CDR1 MNHNY, CDR2 SVGAGI (reference sequence). Trimming stripped 5 bases from V and 0 bases from J, with 11 bases between. This CDR3 is 14 amino acids long.

The rearrangement joins TRBV6-1 to TRBJ2-2, with D tentatively TRBD1 (6 bases). In germline, CDR1 is MNHNS, CDR2 SASEGT. With 3 bases removed from V and 4 bases from J, the gap between germline ends came to 9 bases. There are 14 residues in the CDR3. The CDR3 sequence: CASSDWGLTGELFF. CDR3 DNA sequence: TGTGCCAGCAGTGATTGGGGGCTCACCGGGGAGCTGTTTTTT.

This clone was observed a handful of times. The chain carries TRBV2 and TRBJ1-5; TRBD1 agrees at 7 bases. After removal of 5 bases from V and 0 bases from J, the junction contained 4 bases not matched to a gene. The germline V gene encodes CDR1 SNHLY and CDR2 FYNNEI. The CDR3 consists of 15 residues. This CDR3 reads CASSRGPVSNQPQHF. The CDR3 nucleotides read TGTGCCAGCAGTAGGGGGCCAGTTAGCAATCAGCCCCAGCATTTT.

The genes are TRBV6-5 and TRBJ1-2, with 7 bases lining up with TRBD1. Germline V gene lookup returns CDR1 MNHEY and CDR2 SVGAGI. V lost 2 bases and J lost 4; bases outside the gene matches: 7. CDR3 length equals 15 residues. CDR3 DNA: TGTGCCAGCAGTTACACTCCAGGGGGATTCTATGGCTACACCTTC. This codes for CASSYTPGGFYGYTF.